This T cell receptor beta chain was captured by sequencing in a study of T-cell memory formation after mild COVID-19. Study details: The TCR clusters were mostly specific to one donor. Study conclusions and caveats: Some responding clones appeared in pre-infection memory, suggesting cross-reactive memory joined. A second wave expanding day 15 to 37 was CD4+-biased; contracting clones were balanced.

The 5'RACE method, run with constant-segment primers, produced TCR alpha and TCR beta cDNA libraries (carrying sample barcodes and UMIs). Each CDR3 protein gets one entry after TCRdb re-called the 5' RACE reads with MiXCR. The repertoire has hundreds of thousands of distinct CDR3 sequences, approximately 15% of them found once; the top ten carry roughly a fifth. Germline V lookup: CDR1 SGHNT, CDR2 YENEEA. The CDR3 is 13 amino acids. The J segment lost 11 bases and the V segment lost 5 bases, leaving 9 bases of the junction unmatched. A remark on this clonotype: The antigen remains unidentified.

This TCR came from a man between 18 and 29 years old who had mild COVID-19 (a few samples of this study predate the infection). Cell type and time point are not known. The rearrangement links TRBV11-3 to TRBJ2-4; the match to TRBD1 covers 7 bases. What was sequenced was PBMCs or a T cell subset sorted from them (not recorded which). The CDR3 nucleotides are TGTGCCAGCAGCCCACAACAGGGGTCCGTTCAGTACTTC. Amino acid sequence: CASSPQQGSVQYF.